One TCR beta chain is described in this entry. What it binds is not known. This record belongs to a study of T cell responses to AZD1222 COVID-19 vaccine. Notes on the study in general: Baseline seropositivity occurred in only six AZD1222 recipients. Rises in breadth and depth of Spike-specific TCRs came after two AZD1222 doses. Unmutated regions of variants are reportedly targeted by nearly half of spike-specific TCRs. Donors, mostly white British, included more females; clonal diversity was possibly underestimated.

Libraries were prepared by immunoSEQ multiplex PCR; TCRdb keeps only in-frame clonotypes and omits some of them. Of over 100,000 clones listed, approximately 88% were seen once; the top ten hold 9.5% to 15%. Germline CDR1 reads SGHRS; CDR2 reads YFSETQ. V lost 5 bases, J lost 1 base, and 13 bases lay in between. The CDR3 sequence is 15 residues long. The clonotype originates from an adult in good health. Sequencing used peripheral blood, obtained on day 0 of MenACWY control vaccination. The V call is TRBV5-1, the J call TRBJ1-3; D is ambiguous. DNA for the CDR3: TGCGCCAGCAGAGCACGGCCTCTTTCTGGAAACACCATATATTTT. Amino acid sequence: CASRARPLSGNTIYF.